This T cell receptor beta chain was identified during a study of T-cell memory formation after mild COVID-19. Each CDR3 protein is one row after TCRdb ran MiXCR on the 5' RACE reads. The data contain approximately 200,000 distinct CDR3 sequences, 16% of them seen just once; the ten biggest clones take up approximately 2.1%. CDR3 size: 14 residues. CDR1 and CDR2 (germline): LNHDA, SQIVND (reference sequence). Worth noting for this clonotype: Germline and junction disagree at one end, which may indicate a read error.

Source material: PBMCs or a T cell subset sorted from them (not recorded which). This TCR derives from an adult woman who had mild COVID-19 (a few samples of this study predate the infection). Cell type and time point are not known. The chain couples TRBV19 to TRBJ2-1; weak D call: TRBD1 (6 bases). DNA for the CDR3: TGTGCCAGTAGTATGTACACCGGGCCAGGGGAGCGGTTCTTC. It codes for CASSMYTGPGERFF.